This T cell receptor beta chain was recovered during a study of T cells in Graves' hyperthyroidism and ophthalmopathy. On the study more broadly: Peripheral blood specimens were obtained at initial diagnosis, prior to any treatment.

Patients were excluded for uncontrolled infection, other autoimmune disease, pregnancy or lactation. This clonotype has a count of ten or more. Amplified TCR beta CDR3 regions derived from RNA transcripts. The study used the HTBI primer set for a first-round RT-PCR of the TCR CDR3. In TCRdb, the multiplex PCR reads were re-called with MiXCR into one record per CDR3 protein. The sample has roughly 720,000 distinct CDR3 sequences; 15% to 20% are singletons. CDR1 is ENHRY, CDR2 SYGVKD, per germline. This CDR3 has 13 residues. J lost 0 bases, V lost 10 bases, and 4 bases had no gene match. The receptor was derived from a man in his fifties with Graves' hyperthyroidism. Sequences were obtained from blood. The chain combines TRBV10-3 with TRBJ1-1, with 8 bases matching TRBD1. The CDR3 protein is CATWTGLNTEAFF. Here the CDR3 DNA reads TGTGCCACCTGGACAGGGTTGAACACTGAAGCTTTCTTT.